The T cell receptor (beta chain) under discussion was sequenced for a study of control samples from healthy donors and cancer patients. CDR1 is KGHSH, CDR2 LQKENI, per germline. V was shortened by 2 bases and J by 0 bases, with 8 bases between the two germline ends. The CDR3 length is 16 residues. Here immunoSEQ multiplex PCR was the method, and the copy in TCRdb shows in-frame clones only, minus some. The profile shows some 100,000 clones, around three quarters of them singletons. The material sequenced was blood. This chain connects TRBV18 to TRBJ2-6; D gene unclear. This TCR came from a woman younger than 45 in good health. CDR3 sequence (DNA): TGTGCCAGCTCACCAGACCAACACTCTGGGGCCAACGTCCTGACTTTC. Translation gives CASSPDQHSGANVLTF.